The entry that follows covers one T cell receptor beta chain sequence. The record originates from a study of blood T cells in healthy people across ages. CDR1 SGHAT and CDR2 FQNNGV come from the germline V gene. The CDR3 extends over 14 amino acids. J gave up 7 bases and V 2 bases, and 7 bases lay outside the gene matches. The use of a sample-barcoded 5' primer and a J-beta primer mix characterized a second PCR of about 7 to 12 cycles. A tag from a template-switch adaptor with 12 random nucleotides marked each cDNA molecule. Any given sample supplied a minimum of 3 million CDR3-containing paired-end reads. TCRdb analysed the 5' RACE reads with MiXCR anew, one entry per CDR3 protein. The sample records around 800,000 distinct CDR3 sequences, roughly 24% being singletons. These data were also filed under a second study, of T cells of mothers and their children.

This chain uses TRBV11-2 with TRBJ2-7, with TRBD1 matching over 8 bases. The receptor's source is a boy aged 10-17 years in good health. The sequenced material came from blood. DNA for the CDR3: TGTGCCAGCAGCTTATCCGACAGGGGATGGGAGCAGTACTTC. It yields the protein CASSLSDRGWEQYF.